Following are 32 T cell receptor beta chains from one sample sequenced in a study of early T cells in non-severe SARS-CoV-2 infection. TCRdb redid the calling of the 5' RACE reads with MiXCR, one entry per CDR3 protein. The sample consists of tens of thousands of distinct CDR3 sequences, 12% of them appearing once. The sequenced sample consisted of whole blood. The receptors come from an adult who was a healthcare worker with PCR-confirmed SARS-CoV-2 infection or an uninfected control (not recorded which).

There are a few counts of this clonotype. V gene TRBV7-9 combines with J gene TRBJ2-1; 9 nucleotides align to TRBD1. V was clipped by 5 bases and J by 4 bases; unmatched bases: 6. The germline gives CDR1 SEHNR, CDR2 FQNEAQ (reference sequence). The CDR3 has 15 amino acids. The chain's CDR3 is CASSLGQGIYNEQFF. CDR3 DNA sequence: TGTGCCAGCAGCCTTGGACAGGGGATATACAATGAGCAGTTCTTC.

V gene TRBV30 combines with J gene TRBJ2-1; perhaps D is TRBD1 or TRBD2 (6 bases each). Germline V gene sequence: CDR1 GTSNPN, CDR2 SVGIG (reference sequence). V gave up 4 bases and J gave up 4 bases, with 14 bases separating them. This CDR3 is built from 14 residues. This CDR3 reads CAWTFGGEYNEQFF. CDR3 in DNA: TGTGCCTGGACGTTCGGGGGCGAGTACAATGAGCAGTTCTTC.

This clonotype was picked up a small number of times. CDR3 loop: CASSTRGGPSRAGELFF. Written as DNA, the CDR3 is TGTGCCAGCAGCACGCGGGGGGGACCGTCAAGGGCCGGGGAGCTGTTTTTT. This chain links TRBV12-3 or TRBV12-4 with TRBJ2-2, with TRBD2 matching over 9 bases. The CDR3 is 17 residues long. V lost 6 bases, J lost 6 bases, and 14 bases stayed unmatched.

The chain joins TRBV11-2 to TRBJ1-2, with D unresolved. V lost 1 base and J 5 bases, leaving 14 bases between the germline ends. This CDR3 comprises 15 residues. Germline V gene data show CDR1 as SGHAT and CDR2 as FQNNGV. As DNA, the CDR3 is TGTGCCAGCAGCTTAGGGGTCCAATCGGTATATGGCTACACCTTC. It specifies CASSLGVQSVYGYTF.

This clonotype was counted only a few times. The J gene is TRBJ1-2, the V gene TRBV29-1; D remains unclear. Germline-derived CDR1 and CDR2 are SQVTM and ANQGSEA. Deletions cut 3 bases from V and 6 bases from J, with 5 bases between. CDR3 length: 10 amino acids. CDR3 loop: CSVDEDGYTF. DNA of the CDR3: TGCAGCGTTGACGAGGATGGCTACACCTTC.

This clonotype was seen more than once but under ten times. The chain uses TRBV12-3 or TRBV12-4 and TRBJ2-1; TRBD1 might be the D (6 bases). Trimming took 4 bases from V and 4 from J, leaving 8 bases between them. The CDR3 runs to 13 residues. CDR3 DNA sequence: TGTGCCAGCAGTTCAGGACAGTACAATGAGCAGTTCTTC. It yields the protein CASSSGQYNEQFF.

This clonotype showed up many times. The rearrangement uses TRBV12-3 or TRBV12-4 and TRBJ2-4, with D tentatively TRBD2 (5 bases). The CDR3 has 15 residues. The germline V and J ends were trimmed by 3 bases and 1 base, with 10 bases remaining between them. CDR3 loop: CASSFPGGAKNIQYF. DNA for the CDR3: TGTGCCAGCAGTTTCCCCGGCGGGGCCAAAAACATTCAGTACTTC.

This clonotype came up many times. The CDR3, as DNA: TGTGCCAGCAGTTACTCGCGGACAGGGGTTACTGAAGCTTTCTTT. Encoded protein: CASSYSRTGVTEAFF. This chain connects TRBV6-5 to TRBJ1-1; the match to TRBD1 covers 9 bases. V lost 0 bases to trimming and J lost 5 bases; unmatched junction nucleotides: 4. The CDR3 has 15 residues. The germline V gene encodes CDR1 MNHEY and CDR2 SVGAGI.

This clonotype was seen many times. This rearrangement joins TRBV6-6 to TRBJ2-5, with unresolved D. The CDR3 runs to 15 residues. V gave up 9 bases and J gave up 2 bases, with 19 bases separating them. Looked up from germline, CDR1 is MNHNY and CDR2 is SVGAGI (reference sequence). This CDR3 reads CASQISGGSQETQYF. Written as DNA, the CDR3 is TGTGCCAGTCAGATCTCGGGTGGTTCTCAAGAGACCCAGTACTTC.

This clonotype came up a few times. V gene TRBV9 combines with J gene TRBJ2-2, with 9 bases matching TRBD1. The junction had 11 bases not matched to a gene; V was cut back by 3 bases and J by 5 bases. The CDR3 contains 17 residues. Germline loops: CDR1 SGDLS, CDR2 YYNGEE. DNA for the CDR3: TGTGCCAGCAGCGAGGGACAGGGAAGGGCTGGGACCGGGGAGCTGTTTTTT. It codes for CASSEGQGRAGTGELFF.

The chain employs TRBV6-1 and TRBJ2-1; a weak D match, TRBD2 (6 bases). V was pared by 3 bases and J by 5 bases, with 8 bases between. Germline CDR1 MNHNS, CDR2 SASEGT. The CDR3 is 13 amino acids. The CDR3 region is CASSDGGHNEQFF. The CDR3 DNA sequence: TGTGCCAGCAGTGACGGGGGACACAATGAGCAGTTCTTC.

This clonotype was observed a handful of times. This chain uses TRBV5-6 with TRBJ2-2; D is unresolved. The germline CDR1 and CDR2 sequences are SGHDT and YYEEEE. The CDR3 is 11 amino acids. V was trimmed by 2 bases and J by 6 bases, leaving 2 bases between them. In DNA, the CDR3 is TGTGCCAGCAGCTTCGCCGGGGAGCTGTTTTTT. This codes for CASSFAGELFF.

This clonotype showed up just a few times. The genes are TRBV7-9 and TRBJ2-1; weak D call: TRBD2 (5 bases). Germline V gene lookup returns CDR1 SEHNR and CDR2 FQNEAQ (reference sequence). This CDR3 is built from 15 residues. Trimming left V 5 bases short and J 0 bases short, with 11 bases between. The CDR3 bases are TGTGCCAGCAGCCACGGACTTAACTCCTACAATGAGCAGTTCTTC. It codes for CASSHGLNSYNEQFF.

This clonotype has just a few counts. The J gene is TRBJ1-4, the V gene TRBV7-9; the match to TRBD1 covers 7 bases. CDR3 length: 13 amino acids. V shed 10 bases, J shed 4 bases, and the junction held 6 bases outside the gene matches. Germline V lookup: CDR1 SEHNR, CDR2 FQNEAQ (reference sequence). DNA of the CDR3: TGTGCCATTGGGACAGCTTTTAATGAAAAACTGTTTTTT. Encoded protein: CAIGTAFNEKLFF. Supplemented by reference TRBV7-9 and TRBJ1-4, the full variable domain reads DTGVSQNPRHKITKRGQNVTFRCDPISEHNRLYWYRQTLGQGPEFLTYFQNEAQLEKSRLLSDRFSAERPKGSFSTLEIQRTEQGDSAMYLCAIGTAFNEKLFFGSGTQLSVL.

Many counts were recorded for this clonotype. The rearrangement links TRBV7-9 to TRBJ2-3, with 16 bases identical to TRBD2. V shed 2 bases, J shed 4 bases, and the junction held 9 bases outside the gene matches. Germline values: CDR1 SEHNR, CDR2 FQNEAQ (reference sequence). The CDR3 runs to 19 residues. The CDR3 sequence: CASSLPLGTSGGAADTQYF. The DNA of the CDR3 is TGTGCCAGCAGCTTACCACTAGGGACTAGCGGGGGGGCCGCAGATACGCAGTATTTT.

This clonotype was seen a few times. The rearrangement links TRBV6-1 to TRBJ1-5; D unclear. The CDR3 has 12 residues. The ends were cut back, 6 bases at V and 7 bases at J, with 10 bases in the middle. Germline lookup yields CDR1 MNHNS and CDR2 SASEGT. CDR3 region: CASSLGRQPQHF. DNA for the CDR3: TGTGCCAGCAGCTTAGGAAGGCAGCCCCAGCATTTT.

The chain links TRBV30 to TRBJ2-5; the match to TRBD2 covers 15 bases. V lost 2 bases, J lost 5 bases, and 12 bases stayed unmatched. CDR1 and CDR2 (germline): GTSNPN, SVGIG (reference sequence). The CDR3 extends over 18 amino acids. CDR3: CAWSTGWTSGRAPETQYF. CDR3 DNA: TGTGCCTGGAGTACAGGGTGGACTAGCGGGAGGGCCCCTGAGACCCAGTACTTC.

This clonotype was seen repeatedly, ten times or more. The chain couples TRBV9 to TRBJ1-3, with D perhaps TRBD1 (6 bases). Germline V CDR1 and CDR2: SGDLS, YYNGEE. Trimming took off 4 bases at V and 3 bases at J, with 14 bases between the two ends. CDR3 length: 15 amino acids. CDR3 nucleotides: TGTGCCAGCAGCTCAAGACAGGATCGTGGAAACACCATATATTTT. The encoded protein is CASSSRQDRGNTIYF.

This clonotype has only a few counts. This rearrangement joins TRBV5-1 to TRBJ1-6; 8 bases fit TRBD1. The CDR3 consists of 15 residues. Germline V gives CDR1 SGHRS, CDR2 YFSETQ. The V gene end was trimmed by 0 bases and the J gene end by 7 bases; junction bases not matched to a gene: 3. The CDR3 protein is CASSLGTGRNSPLHF. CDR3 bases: TGCGCCAGCAGCTTGGGGACAGGGAGAAATTCACCCCTCCACTTT.

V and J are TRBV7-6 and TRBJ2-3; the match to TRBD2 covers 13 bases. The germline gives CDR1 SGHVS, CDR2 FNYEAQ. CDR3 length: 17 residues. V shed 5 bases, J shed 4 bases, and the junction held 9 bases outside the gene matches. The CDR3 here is CASSTWTSGSRADTQYF. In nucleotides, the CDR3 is TGTGCCAGCAGCACCTGGACTAGCGGGAGTAGGGCAGATACGCAGTATTTT.

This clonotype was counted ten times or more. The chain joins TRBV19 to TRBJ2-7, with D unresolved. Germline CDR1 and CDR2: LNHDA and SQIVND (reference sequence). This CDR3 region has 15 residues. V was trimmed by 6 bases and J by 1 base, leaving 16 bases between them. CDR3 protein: CASRPNNLGSYEQYF. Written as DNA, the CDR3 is TGTGCCAGTAGACCAAACAACCTCGGGTCCTACGAGCAGTACTTC. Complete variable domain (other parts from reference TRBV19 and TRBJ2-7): DGGITQSPKYLFRKEGQNVTLSCEQNLNHDAMYWYRQDPGQGLRLIYYSQIVNDFQKGDIAEGYSVSREKKESFPLTVTSAQKNPTAFYLCASRPNNLGSYEQYFGPGTRLTVT.

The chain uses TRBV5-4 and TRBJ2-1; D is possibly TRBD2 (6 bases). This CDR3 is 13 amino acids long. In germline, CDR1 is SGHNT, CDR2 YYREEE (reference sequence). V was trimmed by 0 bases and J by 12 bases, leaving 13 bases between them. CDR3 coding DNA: TGTGCCAGCAGCTTGGGCGACGGGGGAGGGCAGTTCTTC. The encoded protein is CASSLGDGGGQFF.

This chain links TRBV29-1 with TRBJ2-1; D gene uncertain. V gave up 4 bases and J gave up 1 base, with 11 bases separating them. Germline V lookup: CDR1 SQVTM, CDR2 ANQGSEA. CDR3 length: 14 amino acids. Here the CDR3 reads CSVVFTESYNEQFF. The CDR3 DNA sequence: TGCAGCGTTGTGTTTACAGAGTCCTACAATGAGCAGTTCTTC.

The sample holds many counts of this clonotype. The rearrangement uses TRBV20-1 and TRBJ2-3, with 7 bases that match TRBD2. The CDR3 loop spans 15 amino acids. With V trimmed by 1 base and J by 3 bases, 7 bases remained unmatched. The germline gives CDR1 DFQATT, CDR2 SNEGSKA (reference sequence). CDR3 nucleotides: TGCAGTGCTAGAGCGGGAGGCGGGAGTACAGATACGCAGTATTTT. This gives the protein CSARAGGGSTDTQYF.

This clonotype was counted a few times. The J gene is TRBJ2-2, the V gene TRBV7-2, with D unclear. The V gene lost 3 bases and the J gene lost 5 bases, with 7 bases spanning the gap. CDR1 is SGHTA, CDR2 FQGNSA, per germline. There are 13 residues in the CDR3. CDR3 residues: CASSFIRTGELFF. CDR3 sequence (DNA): TGTGCCAGCAGCTTCATTCGGACCGGGGAGCTGTTTTTT.

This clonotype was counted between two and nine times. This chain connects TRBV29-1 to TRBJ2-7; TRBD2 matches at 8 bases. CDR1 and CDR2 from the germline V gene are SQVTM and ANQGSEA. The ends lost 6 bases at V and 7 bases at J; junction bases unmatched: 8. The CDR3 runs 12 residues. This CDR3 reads CSVVTGGLEQYF. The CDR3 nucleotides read TGCAGCGTGGTCACGGGAGGGTTGGAGCAGTACTTC.

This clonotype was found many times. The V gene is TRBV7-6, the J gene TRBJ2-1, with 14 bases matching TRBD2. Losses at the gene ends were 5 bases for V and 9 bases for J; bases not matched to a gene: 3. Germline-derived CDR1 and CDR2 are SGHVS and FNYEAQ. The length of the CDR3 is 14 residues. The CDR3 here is CASSGGLAGVEQFF. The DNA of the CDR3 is TGTGCCAGCAGCGGGGGACTAGCGGGGGTTGAGCAGTTCTTC.

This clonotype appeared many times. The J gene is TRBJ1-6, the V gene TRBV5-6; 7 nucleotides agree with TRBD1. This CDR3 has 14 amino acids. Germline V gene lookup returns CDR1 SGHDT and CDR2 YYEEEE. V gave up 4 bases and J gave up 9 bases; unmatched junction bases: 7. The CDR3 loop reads CASSRGQRGSPLHF. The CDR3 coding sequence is TGTGCCAGCAGCCGGGGACAGAGGGGTTCACCCCTCCACTTT.

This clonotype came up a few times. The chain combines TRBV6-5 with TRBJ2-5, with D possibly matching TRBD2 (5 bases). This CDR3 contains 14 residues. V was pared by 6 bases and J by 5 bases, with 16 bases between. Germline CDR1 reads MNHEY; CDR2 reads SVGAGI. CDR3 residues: CASRDATGGETQYF. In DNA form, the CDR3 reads TGTGCCAGCAGGGATGCGACGGGCGGGGAGACCCAGTACTTC.

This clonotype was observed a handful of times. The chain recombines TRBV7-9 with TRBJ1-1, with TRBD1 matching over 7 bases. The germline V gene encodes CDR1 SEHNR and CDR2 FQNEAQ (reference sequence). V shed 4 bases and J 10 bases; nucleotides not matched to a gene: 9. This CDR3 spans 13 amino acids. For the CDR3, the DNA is TGTGCCAGCAGCTCGGGACAGAAACCTGCAGCTTTCTTT. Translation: CASSSGQKPAAFF.

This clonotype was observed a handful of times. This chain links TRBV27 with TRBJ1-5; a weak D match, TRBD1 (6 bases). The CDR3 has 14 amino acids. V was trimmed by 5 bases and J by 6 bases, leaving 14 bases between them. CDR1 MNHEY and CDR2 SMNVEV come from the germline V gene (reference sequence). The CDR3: CASSLRGGGQPQHF. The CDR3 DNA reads TGTGCCAGCAGTCTCAGGGGAGGGGGTCAGCCCCAGCATTTT.

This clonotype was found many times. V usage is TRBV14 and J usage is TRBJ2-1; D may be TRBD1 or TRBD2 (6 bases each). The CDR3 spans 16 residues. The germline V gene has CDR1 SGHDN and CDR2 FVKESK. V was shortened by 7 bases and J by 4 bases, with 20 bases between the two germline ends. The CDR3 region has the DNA TGTGCCAGCACCTCCCTTCCGGGGGCCGGGTACAATGAGCAGTTCTTC. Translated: CASTSLPGAGYNEQFF.